Following are 20 T cell receptor beta chains from one sample sequenced in a study of T cell responses to AZD1222 COVID-19 vaccine. Sequenced by immunoSEQ multiplex PCR; TCRdb stores in-frame clones only, minus some. The sample lists 110,000 to 150,000 clones; roughly 93% were seen once. The sequences come from peripheral blood, collected on day 0 of AZD1222 vaccination. The receptors come from an adult in good health.

CDR3 loop: CAWSRLQNSLGEQYF. The CDR3 nucleotides are TGTGCCTGGAGTAGGCTTCAAAACTCTCTGGGCGAGCAGTACTTC. The chain employs TRBV30 and TRBJ2-7; D unclear. Germline V gene data show CDR1 as GTSNPN and CDR2 as SVGIG (reference sequence). The V and J ends lost 2 bases and 6 bases respectively, with 20 bases between them. The CDR3 runs 15 residues.

This sequence joins TRBV19 and TRBJ2-2; 9 bases map to TRBD2. The CDR3 loop spans 17 amino acids. Per the germline V gene, CDR1 is LNHDA and CDR2 is SQIVND (reference sequence). V was clipped by 2 bases and J by 6 bases; unmatched bases: 10. The CDR3 DNA reads TGTGCCAGTAGTATAAGTGGAGCGGGAGGAATTTCCGGGGAGCTGTTTTTT. This encodes CASSISGAGGISGELFF.

This clone was seen only a few times. The chain has TRBV13 and TRBJ2-1; 7 nucleotides match TRBD1. The CDR3 is made up of 13 amino acids. Germline trimming cut 3 bases from V and 9 bases from J; bases unmatched to any gene: 5. Looked up from germline, CDR1 is PRHDT and CDR2 is FYEKMQ (reference sequence). This CDR3 is CASSFAAGGEQFF. In DNA, the CDR3 is TGTGCCAGCAGCTTTGCCGCAGGGGGTGAGCAGTTCTTC.

The V call is TRBV4-2, the J call TRBJ1-1; D possibly corresponds to TRBD1 (6 bases). Germline V gives CDR1 LGHNA, CDR2 YNFKEQ. Trimming removed 3 bases from V and 5 bases from J, with 16 bases in between. The CDR3 extends over 15 amino acids. The CDR3 region is CASSHEGGEGTEAFF. The CDR3 DNA is TGTGCCAGCAGCCATGAGGGGGGAGAAGGGACTGAAGCTTTCTTT.

The chain joins TRBV10-3 to TRBJ1-1; D might be TRBD1 (6 bases). Trimming left V 10 bases short and J 2 bases short, with 17 bases between. Germline CDR1 and CDR2: ENHRY and SYGVKD. This CDR3 is 14 amino acids long. CDR3 sequence (DNA): TGTGCCACCGACAGTTTAGGGGGTAACACTGAAGCTTTCTTT. As protein: CATDSLGGNTEAFF.

The chain recombines TRBV18 with TRBJ2-5; D unclear. With 3 bases removed from V and 0 bases from J, the gap between germline ends came to 8 bases. Germline loops: CDR1 KGHSH, CDR2 LQKENI. The CDR3 has 14 residues. In DNA form, the CDR3 reads TGTGCCAGCTCACCGTCAGCCAACCAAGAGACCCAGTACTTC. It is translated as CASSPSANQETQYF. The full variable domain, with the rest looked up from reference TRBV18 and TRBJ2-5, is NAGVMQNPRHLVRRRGQEARLRCSPMKGHSHVYWYRQLPEEGLKFMVYLQKENIIDESGMPKERFSAEFPKEGPSILRIQQVVRGDSAAYFCASSPSANQETQYFGPGTRLLVL.

This clone has only one observation. The chain carries TRBV4-2 and TRBJ1-5; 7 bases line up with TRBD1. Germline assignment: CDR1 LGHNA and CDR2 YNFKEQ. The ends lost 3 bases at V and 0 bases at J; junction bases unmatched: 5. The CDR3 spans 16 residues. In DNA, the CDR3 is TGTGCCAGCAGCCAGTCGACAGGGTATAGCAATCAGCCCCAGCATTTT. Protein sequence: CASSQSTGYSNQPQHF.

V and J are TRBV15 and TRBJ1-1; 9 bases fit TRBD1. The V gene end was trimmed by 2 bases and the J gene end by 8 bases; junction bases not matched to a gene: 3. The CDR3 has 13 amino acids. Germline CDR1 and CDR2: LNHNV and YYDKDF (reference sequence). The CDR3 coding sequence is TGTGCCACCAGCAGACCCGGGACAGGGGAAGCTTTCTTT. This translates into CATSRPGTGEAFF.

The chain employs TRBV5-1 and TRBJ1-6; D possibly corresponds to TRBD1 (5 bases). The CDR3 loop spans 15 amino acids. CDR1 is SGHRS and CDR2 is YFSETQ in the germline V gene. V lost 2 bases, J lost 7 bases, and 13 bases lay in between. CDR3 DNA sequence: TGCGCCAGCAGCTTATTCAGGGAAGGAAATTCACCCCTCCACTTT. Protein product: CASSLFREGNSPLHF.

The genes are TRBV27 and TRBJ1-4; no firm D call. The CDR3 has 12 residues. CDR1 is MNHEY and CDR2 is SMNVEV in the germline V gene (reference sequence). The ends were cut back, 7 bases at V and 8 bases at J, with 11 bases in the middle. The CDR3 sequence: CASKRHGEKLFF. In nucleotides, the CDR3 is TGTGCCAGCAAACGTCACGGCGAAAAACTGTTTTTT.

This clone was observed once. V gene TRBV6-5 combines with J gene TRBJ2-1; a possible D gene is TRBD2 (5 bases). Germline V gene sequence: CDR1 MNHEY, CDR2 SVGAGI. This CDR3 spans 11 amino acids. V dropped 4 bases and J dropped 10 bases, with 8 bases sitting between them. This CDR3 reads CASSSRGEQFF. The CDR3 nucleotides are TGTGCCAGCAGTTCTCGGGGAGAGCAGTTCTTC.

CDR3 nucleotide sequence: TGCGCCAGCAGCTTGGAAGTCGATAACTATGGCTACACCTTC. As protein: CASSLEVDNYGYTF. V gene TRBV5-1 combines with J gene TRBJ1-2; D remains unclear. Trimming stripped 0 bases from V and 1 base from J, with 7 bases between. The germline V gene has CDR1 SGHRS and CDR2 YFSETQ. The CDR3 covers 14 residues.

This clone was recorded once. V is TRBV5-6 and J is TRBJ2-5, with D possibly TRBD2 on 6 matching bases. Between the trimmed V and J ends, which lost 4 bases and 5 bases, there was a span of 15 bases. Germline V gives CDR1 SGHDT, CDR2 YYEEEE. The CDR3 totals 14 residues. The CDR3 DNA reads as TGTGCCAGCAGCACCTGGCCGGAGGGTGAGACCCAGTACTTC. It is translated as CASSTWPEGETQYF.

The chain recombines TRBV7-8 with TRBJ2-7, with D possibly matching TRBD2 (7 bases). Germline values: CDR1 SGHVS, CDR2 FQNEAQ. The CDR3 runs 16 residues. Trimming took off 5 bases at V and 10 bases at J, with 27 bases between the two ends. Here the CDR3 reads CASSPHGPGGGGSQYF. The CDR3 coding sequence is TGTGCCAGCAGCCCGCACGGCCCCGGGGGAGGGGGGAGCCAGTACTTC.

V gene TRBV28 combines with J gene TRBJ1-4; 7 nucleotides line up with TRBD1. CDR3 length: 14 residues. V was pared by 5 bases and J by 4 bases, with 4 bases of the junction left unmatched. Germline V gene data show CDR1 as MDHEN and CDR2 as SYDVKM. CDR3: CASSPGQINEKLFF. The CDR3 DNA is TGTGCCAGCAGTCCGGGACAGATTAATGAAAAACTGTTTTTT.

The chain combines TRBV5-1 with TRBJ1-3; D gene ambiguous. CDR3 length: 14 residues. Germline V gene data show CDR1 as SGHRS and CDR2 as YFSETQ. Trimming stripped 3 bases from V and 1 base from J, with 8 bases between. CDR3 amino acids: CASSSLGSGNTIYF. The CDR3 DNA is TGCGCCAGCAGCTCCCTGGGTTCTGGAAACACCATATATTTT. Combining the CDR3 with reference TRBV5-1 and TRBJ1-3 gives the whole variable domain KAGVTQTPRYLIKTRGQQVTLSCSPISGHRSVSWYQQTPGQGLQFLFEYFSETQRNKGNFPGRFSGRQFSNSRSEMNVSTLELGDSALYLCASSSLGSGNTIYFGEGSWLTVV.

This rearrangement joins TRBV11-2 to TRBJ1-2; perhaps TRBD1 as D (5 bases). V dropped 2 bases and J dropped 4 bases, with 20 bases sitting between them. CDR1 and CDR2 from the germline V gene are SGHAT and FQNNGV. The CDR3 runs to 17 residues. CDR3 residues: CASSLRARAGTAYGYTF. The CDR3 DNA follows: TGTGCCAGCAGCTTACGTGCGCGGGCAGGGACTGCCTATGGCTACACCTTC.

The V and J genes are TRBV29-1 and TRBJ2-5, with D possibly TRBD1 on 6 matching bases. The CDR3 spans 15 residues. Trimming shortened V by 4 bases and J by 2 bases, and 17 bases separated the two germline ends. Germline CDR1 is SQVTM and CDR2 is ANQGSEA. CDR3 DNA sequence: TGCAGCGTTGGCGGGCTGAGAGGGGGTCAAGAGACCCAGTACTTC. Its protein is CSVGGLRGGQETQYF.

CDR3 in DNA: TGTGCCAGCAGTGGGGTAGGGAACACTGAAGCTTTCTTT. Translated: CASSGVGNTEAFF. The chain combines TRBV25-1 with TRBJ1-1; D remains unclear. Trimming removed 4 bases at V and 1 base at J, with 7 bases between. From germline, CDR1 is MGHDK and CDR2 SYGVNS. This CDR3 spans 13 amino acids.

J is TRBJ2-7 and V is TRBV9; D unresolved. The V gene lost 3 bases and the J gene lost 1 base, with 11 bases spanning the gap. This CDR3 spans 14 amino acids. The germline V gene encodes CDR1 SGDLS and CDR2 YYNGEE. The CDR3 sequence: CASSASFGSYEQYF. CDR3 coding DNA: TGTGCCAGCAGCGCCTCGTTCGGATCCTACGAGCAGTACTTC.